The present TCR beta chain was sequenced within a study of cytomegalovirus exposure and HLA in healthy donors. 13 Jbeta primers and 60 Vbeta primers were used for the PCR. Profiled with immunoSEQ multiplex PCR; TCRdb holds only in-frame clones, not every one. This table holds under 55,000 clones, approximately 70% found once. Sampled while nominally healthy, donors likely had unrecorded immune exposures. The sequenced material came from PBMCs. The receptor's source is a man aged 18-30 years in good health and CMV-seronegative.

This CDR3 is CASSPRDRDYGYTF. Here the CDR3 DNA reads TGTGCCAGCAGCCCCCGGGACAGGGACTATGGCTACACCTTC. The J gene is TRBJ1-2, the V gene TRBV7-9, with 9 bases aligning to TRBD1. Germline V gene sequence: CDR1 SEHNR, CDR2 FQNEAQ (reference sequence). V dropped 5 bases and J dropped 3; count of bases not matched to a gene: 4. This CDR3 region has 14 residues.